The 29 T cell receptor beta chains below all came from one sample that was sequenced in a study of T cell responses to AZD1222 COVID-19 vaccine (dated by TCRdb to the early 2020s). Preparation of the library involved the immunoSEQ multiplex PCR assay. As stored in TCRdb, this immuneACCESS dataset retains in-frame rearrangements with V and J assigned. A fraction of the clones does not appear; measured against another copy, unresolved V genes explain less than half of the discrepancy, and the remainder lacks a known reason. Within this sample are under 70,000 clones, with roughly 90% of them counted one time only. The ten biggest clones cover roughly 15% of the sample. The sample's time point, from its label and the paper: about 28 days (+/-7) after the second vaccine dose. The sample was peripheral blood, taken 28 days after the second AZD1222 dose. Receptors were obtained from an adult who received the AZD1222 COVID-19 vaccine.

The J gene is TRBJ1-5, the V gene TRBV24-1; D unclear. The CDR3 length is 14 residues. In germline, CDR1 is KGHDR, CDR2 SFDVKD. Trimming cost V 3 bases and J 6 bases, with 11 bases left between them. CDR3 sequence reads: CATSDPGVLQPQHF. Here the CDR3 DNA reads TGTGCCACCAGTGATCCCGGGGTTCTTCAGCCCCAGCATTTT.

This sequence joins TRBV4-1 and TRBJ1-2, with D tentatively TRBD1 (5 bases). Per the germline V gene, CDR1 is MGHRA and CDR2 is YSYEKL. The CDR3 runs 16 residues. V was pared by 6 bases and J by 2 bases, with 19 bases between. CDR3 nucleotides: TGCGCCAGCAGACCCTCTATGACAGTACTAAACTATGGCTACACCTTC. Encoded protein: CASRPSMTVLNYGYTF.

The chain recombines TRBV7-8 with TRBJ2-7; TRBD2 is a possible D gene (5 bases). Germline assignment: CDR1 SGHVS and CDR2 FQNEAQ. The CDR3 sequence is 17 residues long. Between the trimmed V and J ends, which lost 6 bases and 3 bases, there was a span of 24 bases. In nucleotides, the CDR3 is TGTGCCAGCAGAAACCAGCCCACCGGGATTCTACACTACGAGCAGTACTTC. It specifies CASRNQPTGILHYEQYF. The complete variable domain, with remaining parts taken from reference TRBV7-8 and TRBJ2-7, reads GAGVSQSPRYKVAKRGQDVALRCDPISGHVSLFWYQQALGQGPEFLTYFQNEAQLDKSGLPSDRFFAERPEGSVSTLKIQRTQQEDSAVYLCASRNQPTGILHYEQYFGPGTRLTVT.

This chain uses TRBV29-1 with TRBJ2-7; maybe TRBD1 (6 bases). Germline loops: CDR1 SQVTM, CDR2 ANQGSEA. CDR3 length: 13 amino acids. Deletions cut 3 bases from V and 3 bases from J, with 12 bases between. The CDR3 here is CSVDLGDNYEQYF. CDR3 DNA sequence: TGCAGCGTTGACCTTGGGGACAACTACGAGCAGTACTTC.

This chain links TRBV11-3 with TRBJ2-3; D possibly corresponds to TRBD1 (6 bases). The germline V and J ends were trimmed by 5 bases and 7 bases, with 19 bases remaining between them. This CDR3 is built from 15 residues. CDR1 and CDR2 (germline): SGHNT, YENEEA. CDR3 region: CASSQGQAGVYTQYF. In DNA form, the CDR3 reads TGTGCCAGCAGCCAGGGACAAGCTGGGGTATATACGCAGTATTTT.

V and J are TRBV27 and TRBJ2-2; a weak D match, TRBD2 (5 bases). Germline assignment: CDR1 MNHEY and CDR2 SMNVEV (reference sequence). CDR3 length: 17 residues. V was shortened by 3 bases and J by 6 bases, with 20 bases between the two germline ends. The CDR3 nucleotides read TGTGCCAGCAGTTTCGGGATGTTAGTACCCGGGTCCGGGGAGCTGTTTTTT. This gives the protein CASSFGMLVPGSGELFF.

The CDR3 is CASSPATGVSPLHF. In nucleotides, the CDR3 is TGCGCCAGCAGCCCAGCCACAGGGGTTTCACCCCTCCACTTT. The rearrangement uses TRBV5-1 and TRBJ1-6, with 7 bases fitting TRBD1. Germline trimming cut 4 bases from V and 9 bases from J; bases unmatched to any gene: 7. Germline assignment: CDR1 SGHRS and CDR2 YFSETQ. The CDR3 runs 14 residues.

The chain employs TRBV6-1 and TRBJ1-2; TRBD1 might be the D (6 bases). The germline V gene has CDR1 MNHNS and CDR2 SASEGT. This CDR3 spans 16 amino acids. Deletions cut 2 bases from V and 3 bases from J, with 16 bases between. This CDR3 is CASSEPGAATDYGYTF. The CDR3 bases are TGTGCCAGCAGTGAACCGGGGGCCGCCACGGACTATGGCTACACCTTC.

This chain joins TRBV7-9 and TRBJ1-2; TRBD1 matches at 7 bases. Germline V CDR1 and CDR2: SEHNR, FQNEAQ (reference sequence). This CDR3 region has 15 residues. V trimming: 5 bases; J trimming: 5 bases; junction bases outside the gene matches: 11. The CDR3 sequence is CASSVATGSLYGYTF. CDR3 in DNA: TGTGCCAGCAGCGTCGCGACAGGGTCTCTATATGGCTACACCTTC.

The rearrangement uses TRBV9 and TRBJ1-2, with 7 nucleotides matching TRBD1. The V segment lost 3 bases and the J segment 4 bases; nucleotides outside the gene matches: 6. Germline CDR1 is SGDLS and CDR2 is YYNGEE. CDR3 length equals 14 residues. CDR3 in amino acids: CASSERGRAYGYTF. CDR3 in DNA: TGTGCCAGCAGCGAAAGGGGGCGCGCCTATGGCTACACCTTC.

The rearrangement uses TRBV19 and TRBJ1-1; D is uncertain. The CDR3 is made up of 12 amino acids. The ends were cut back, 4 bases at V and 0 bases at J, with 3 bases in the middle. Germline V CDR1 and CDR2: LNHDA, SQIVND (reference sequence). The chain's CDR3 is CASSNLNTEAFF. The CDR3 DNA is TGTGCCAGTAGTAACCTGAACACTGAAGCTTTCTTT.

The V call is TRBV6-4, the J call TRBJ2-5; D is uncertain. V was shortened by 2 bases and J by 2 bases, with 9 bases between the two germline ends. The CDR3 loop spans 14 amino acids. The germline gives CDR1 MRHNA, CDR2 SNTAGT. The CDR3 spells CASSDGTEQETQYF. The CDR3 bases are TGTGCCAGCAGTGACGGCACCGAACAAGAGACCCAGTACTTC.

A few counts support this clone. The chain has TRBV4-2 and TRBJ1-1; D remains ambiguous. V was clipped by 0 bases and J by 5 bases, with 16 bases between them. The germline V gene encodes CDR1 LGHNA and CDR2 YNFKEQ. This CDR3 contains 16 residues. The CDR3 bases are TGTGCCAGCAGCCAAGAAGCCCAGAGGGCCAGTACTGAAGCTTTCTTT. Amino acid sequence: CASSQEAQRASTEAFF.

The rearrangement links TRBV30 to TRBJ1-1; D gene ambiguous. The CDR3 extends over 12 amino acids. Germline CDR1 GTSNPN, CDR2 SVGIG (reference sequence). The V gene lost 1 base and the J gene lost 2 bases, with 5 bases spanning the gap. CDR3 sequence: CAWSALNTEAFF. The CDR3, as DNA: TGTGCCTGGAGTGCCTTAAACACTGAAGCTTTCTTT.

V and J are TRBV6-5 and TRBJ1-2; D is unclear. Germline V gene lookup returns CDR1 MNHEY and CDR2 SVGAGI. The CDR3 spans 14 residues. With 3 bases removed from V and 4 bases from J, the gap between germline ends came to 12 bases. The CDR3 DNA is TGTGCCAGCAGTTATCAGAACAGCCGCTATGGCTACACCTTC. It codes for CASSYQNSRYGYTF.

This chain links TRBV11-3 with TRBJ2-5; D is undetermined. The germline V gene has CDR1 SGHNT and CDR2 YENEEA. Trimming took off 4 bases at V and 5 bases at J, with 11 bases between the two ends. The CDR3 consists of 13 residues. CDR3 region: CASSSGPLETQYF. As DNA, the CDR3 is TGTGCCAGCAGCTCCGGGCCCTTGGAGACCCAGTACTTC.

The chain carries TRBV30 and TRBJ2-2; D is unresolved. Germline-derived CDR1 and CDR2 are GTSNPN and SVGIG (reference sequence). Trimming stripped 0 bases from V and 4 bases from J, with 6 bases between. The CDR3 contains 13 residues. CDR3 coding DNA: TGTGCCTGGAGTGTAGACGGCACCGGGGAGCTGTTTTTT. Protein sequence: CAWSVDGTGELFF. Filled out from reference TRBV30 and TRBJ2-2, the complete variable domain reads SQTIHQWPATLVQPVGSPLSLECTVEGTSNPNLYWYRQAAGRGLQLLFYSVGIGQISSEVPQNLSASRPQDRQFILSSKKLLLSDSGFYLCAWSVDGTGELFFGEGSRLTVL.

V is TRBV19 and J is TRBJ1-3; D unclear. Trimming shortened V by 5 bases and J by 4 bases, and 9 bases separated the two germline ends. The CDR3 runs 13 residues. Germline values: CDR1 LNHDA, CDR2 SQIVND (reference sequence). The DNA for the CDR3 is TGTGCCAGTAGTTTTTCCCTGGGAAACACCATATATTTT. It translates to CASSFSLGNTIYF.

The V gene is TRBV2, the J gene TRBJ1-2; 8 nucleotides align to TRBD1. CDR1 SNHLY and CDR2 FYNNEI come from the germline V gene. V shed 9 bases and J 2 bases; nucleotides not matched to a gene: 5. The CDR3 contains 13 residues. The chain's CDR3 is CASRQGANYGYTF. CDR3 sequence (DNA): TGTGCCAGTCGGCAGGGGGCAAACTATGGCTACACCTTC.

This chain joins TRBV7-9 and TRBJ2-1; the D gene is possibly TRBD2 (6 bases). There are 14 residues in the CDR3. Germline CDR1 SEHNR, CDR2 FQNEAQ (reference sequence). With 0 bases removed from V and 11 bases from J, the gap between germline ends came to 14 bases. CDR3: CASSLAEGRHQQFF. Here the CDR3 DNA reads TGTGCCAGCAGCTTAGCGGAGGGGCGGCACCAGCAGTTCTTC.

The CDR3 sequence: CASTPSPGVLQPQHF. DNA of the CDR3: TGCGCCAGCACGCCAAGTCCGGGGGTTTTGCAGCCCCAGCATTTT. The rearrangement joins TRBV4-1 to TRBJ1-5; tentative D call: TRBD1 (5 bases). The germline gives CDR1 MGHRA, CDR2 YSYEKL. This CDR3 spans 15 amino acids. Trimming removed 7 bases at V and 7 bases at J, with 20 bases between.

The chain combines TRBV6-5 with TRBJ1-1, with D unresolved. From germline, CDR1 is MNHEY and CDR2 SVGAGI. The CDR3 is 14 amino acids. V was cut by 6 bases and J by 0 bases, with 11 bases left in between. The CDR3 here is CASSSRTVNTEAFF. CDR3 nucleotide sequence: TGTGCCAGCAGCTCCCGGACGGTGAACACTGAAGCTTTCTTT.

This chain connects TRBV2 to TRBJ1-6; D not certain. The CDR3 consists of 15 residues. Germline V gene lookup returns CDR1 SNHLY and CDR2 FYNNEI. V was trimmed by 6 bases and J by 6 bases, leaving 15 bases between them. CDR3 sequence reads: CASRGGRKINSPLHF. The CDR3 DNA sequence: TGTGCCAGCAGGGGTGGACGGAAGATTAATTCACCCCTCCACTTT.

The rearrangement joins TRBV7-9 to TRBJ2-5; D is undetermined. Germline CDR1 SEHNR, CDR2 FQNEAQ (reference sequence). Trimming pared 3 bases from V and 2 bases from J, leaving 4 bases between. This CDR3 is built from 12 residues. CDR3 in amino acids: CASSLRQETQYF. DNA for the CDR3: TGTGCCAGCAGCTTGAGACAAGAGACCCAGTACTTC.

CDR3 loop: CASSLGDDSNQPQHF. CDR3 DNA: TGTGCCAGCAGCTTGGGGGACGATAGCAATCAGCCCCAGCATTTT. J is TRBJ1-5 and V is TRBV5-8; D is possibly TRBD1 (5 bases). V was cut by 0 bases and J by 0 bases, with 7 bases left in between. The CDR3 is made up of 15 amino acids. The germline V gene encodes CDR1 SGHTS and CDR2 YDEGEE.

This chain connects TRBV3-1 (or the pseudogene TRBV3-2) to TRBJ2-2; D is unresolved. Trimming shortened V by 4 bases and J by 0 bases, and 12 bases separated the two germline ends. The CDR3 sequence is 16 residues long. CDR1 is LGHDT, CDR2 YNNKEL, per germline (reference sequence). CDR3 nucleotide sequence: TGTGCCAGCAGCCCCCTGTGGACGGCGAACACCGGGGAGCTGTTTTTT. Translating it yields CASSPLWTANTGELFF.

The chain recombines TRBV11-2 with TRBJ1-2; 8 positions agree with TRBD1. The germline V gene encodes CDR1 SGHAT and CDR2 FQNNGV. The length of the CDR3 is 14 residues. With 0 bases clipped from V and 6 bases from J, the junction kept 3 bases outside the gene matches. This CDR3 reads CASSLDRGRDGYTF. CDR3 DNA sequence: TGTGCCAGCAGCTTAGACAGGGGGCGGGATGGCTACACCTTC.

This chain links TRBV19 with TRBJ1-1; a possible D gene is TRBD1 (6 bases). CDR1 is LNHDA, CDR2 SQIVND, per germline (reference sequence). V was shortened by 3 bases and J by 6 bases, with 14 bases between the two germline ends. The length of the CDR3 is 14 residues. The DNA of the CDR3 is TGTGCCAGTAGTATGGACAGACGGGATGCTGAAGCTTTCTTT. Translated: CASSMDRRDAEAFF.

In this sample, this clone turned up once. The J gene is TRBJ2-1, the V gene TRBV19, with D tentatively TRBD2 (6 bases). Germline V gene lookup returns CDR1 LNHDA and CDR2 SQIVND (reference sequence). CDR3 size: 17 residues. V dropped 5 bases and J dropped 4 bases, with 21 bases sitting between them. The CDR3 bases are TGTGCCAGTAGTCTTTCCTTTTCCGGGAGCCTATACAATGAGCAGTTCTTC. It codes for CASSLSFSGSLYNEQFF.